This T cell receptor (beta chain) was recorded in a study of human T cells and chemical hapten exposure. Overall study context: Weekly administration of diphenylcyclopropenone to the scalp of patients continued throughout the approximately 24-week study. Findings and limits, study-wide: Donors' alopecia may make their immune response differ from healthy people's.

This CDR3 has 13 amino acids. CDR1 and CDR2 from the germline V gene are GTSNPN and SVGIG (reference sequence). V gave up 2 bases and J gave up 4 bases, with 9 bases separating them. Regarding time point: patch test 1, 2 weeks after DPC sensitization. This sample's treatment: therapeutic diphenylcyclopropenone sensitization with weekly scalp DPC. Each donor was an alopecia patient between 18 and 70 years of age who qualified for DPC. Total RNA was extracted from unfractionated whole blood. On this clonotype itself: The antigen remains unidentified.

TCRdb fed the RACE reads into MiXCR, producing one record per CDR3 protein. This repertoire shows about 380,000 distinct CDR3 sequences, roughly 4.8% found once; its top ten account for 2% to 2.5%. The rearrangement uses TRBV30 and TRBJ2-1, with D perhaps matching TRBD2 (5 bases). The sequencing here drew on whole blood, taken in connection with sensitization to the hapten diphenylcyclopropenone (DPC). This receptor was taken from a woman aged 45-60 years with alopecia areata. Some clones in this sample may be carry-over from other donors' samples. CDR3 sequence: CAWSTDSYNEQFF. DNA for the CDR3: TGTGCCTGGAGTACGGACTCGTACAATGAGCAGTTCTTC.